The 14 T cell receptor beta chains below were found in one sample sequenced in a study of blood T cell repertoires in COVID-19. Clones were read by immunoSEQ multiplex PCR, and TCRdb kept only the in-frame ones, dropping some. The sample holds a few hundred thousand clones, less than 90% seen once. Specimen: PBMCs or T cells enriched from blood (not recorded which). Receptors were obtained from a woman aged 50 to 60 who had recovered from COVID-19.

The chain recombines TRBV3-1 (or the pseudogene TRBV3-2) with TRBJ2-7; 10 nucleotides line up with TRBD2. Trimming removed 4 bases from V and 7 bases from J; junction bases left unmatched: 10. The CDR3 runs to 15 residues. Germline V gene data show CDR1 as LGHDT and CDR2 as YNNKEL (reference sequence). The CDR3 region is CASSPPVGAGGEQYF. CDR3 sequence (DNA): TGTGCCAGCAGCCCCCCTGTCGGAGCGGGAGGGGAGCAGTACTTC.

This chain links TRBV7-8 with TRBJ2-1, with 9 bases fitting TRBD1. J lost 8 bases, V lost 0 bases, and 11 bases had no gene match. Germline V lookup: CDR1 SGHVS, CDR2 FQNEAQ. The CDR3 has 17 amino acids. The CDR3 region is CASSLAGSGQGYYEQFF. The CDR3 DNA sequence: TGTGCCAGCAGCTTAGCGGGTTCGGGACAGGGTTACTATGAGCAGTTCTTC.

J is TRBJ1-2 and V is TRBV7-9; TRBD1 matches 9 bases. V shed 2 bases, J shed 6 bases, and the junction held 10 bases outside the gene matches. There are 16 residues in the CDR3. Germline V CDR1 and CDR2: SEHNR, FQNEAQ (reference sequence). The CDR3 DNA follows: TGTGCCAGCAGCTTATTAGGTCGGGACAGGGACGATGGCTACACCTTC. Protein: CASSLLGRDRDDGYTF.

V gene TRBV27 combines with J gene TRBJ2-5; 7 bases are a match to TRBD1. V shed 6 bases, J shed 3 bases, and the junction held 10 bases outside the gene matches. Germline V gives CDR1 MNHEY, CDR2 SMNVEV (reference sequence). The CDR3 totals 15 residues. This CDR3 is CASRGLGTAKETQYF. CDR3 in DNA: TGTGCCAGCAGGGGCCTCGGGACAGCCAAAGAGACCCAGTACTTC.

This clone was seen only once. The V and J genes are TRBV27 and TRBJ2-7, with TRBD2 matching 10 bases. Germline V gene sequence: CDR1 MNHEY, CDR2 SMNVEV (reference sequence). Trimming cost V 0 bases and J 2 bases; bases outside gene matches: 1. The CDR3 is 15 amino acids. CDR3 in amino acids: CASSLSSGRPYEQYF. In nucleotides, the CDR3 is TGTGCCAGCAGTTTATCTAGCGGGAGGCCCTACGAGCAGTACTTC.

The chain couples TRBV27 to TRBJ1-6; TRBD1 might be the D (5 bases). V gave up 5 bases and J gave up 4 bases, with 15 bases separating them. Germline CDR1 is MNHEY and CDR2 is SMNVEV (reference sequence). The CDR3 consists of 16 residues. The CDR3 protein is CASSLEGVDYNSPLHF. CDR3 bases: TGTGCCAGCAGTCTGGAAGGGGTGGATTATAATTCACCCCTCCACTTT.

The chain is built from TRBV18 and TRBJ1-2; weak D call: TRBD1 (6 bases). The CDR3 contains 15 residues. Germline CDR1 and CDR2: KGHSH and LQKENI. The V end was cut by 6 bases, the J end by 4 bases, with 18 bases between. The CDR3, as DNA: TGTGCCAGCTCCCGAGGGGGGGAGTCCGGCTATGGCTACACCTTC. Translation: CASSRGGESGYGYTF.

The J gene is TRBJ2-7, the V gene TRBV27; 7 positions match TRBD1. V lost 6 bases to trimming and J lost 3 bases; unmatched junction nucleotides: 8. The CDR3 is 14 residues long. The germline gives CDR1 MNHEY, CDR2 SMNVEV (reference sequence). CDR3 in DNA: TGTGCCAGCAGAAAATCGGGACAGCTCTACGAGCAGTACTTC. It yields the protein CASRKSGQLYEQYF.

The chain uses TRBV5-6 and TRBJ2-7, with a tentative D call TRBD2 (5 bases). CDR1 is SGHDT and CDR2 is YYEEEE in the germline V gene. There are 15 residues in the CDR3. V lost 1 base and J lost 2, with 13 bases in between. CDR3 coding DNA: TGTGCCAGCAGCTTGACTAGTTGGGGAGCCTACGAGCAGTACTTC. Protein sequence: CASSLTSWGAYEQYF.

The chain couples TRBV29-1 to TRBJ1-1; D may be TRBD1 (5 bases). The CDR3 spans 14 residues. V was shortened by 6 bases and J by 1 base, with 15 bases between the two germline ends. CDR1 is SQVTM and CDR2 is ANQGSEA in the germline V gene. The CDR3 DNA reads TGCAGCGTCTGGGGGGGGGAGAAGAACACTGAAGCTTTCTTT. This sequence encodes CSVWGGEKNTEAFF.

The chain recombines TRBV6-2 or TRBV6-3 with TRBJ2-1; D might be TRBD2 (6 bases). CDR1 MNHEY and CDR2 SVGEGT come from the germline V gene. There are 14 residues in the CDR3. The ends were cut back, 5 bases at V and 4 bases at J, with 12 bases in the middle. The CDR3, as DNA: TGTGCCAGCAGTCCCCGGAGGGCGTACAATGAGCAGTTCTTC. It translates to CASSPRRAYNEQFF.

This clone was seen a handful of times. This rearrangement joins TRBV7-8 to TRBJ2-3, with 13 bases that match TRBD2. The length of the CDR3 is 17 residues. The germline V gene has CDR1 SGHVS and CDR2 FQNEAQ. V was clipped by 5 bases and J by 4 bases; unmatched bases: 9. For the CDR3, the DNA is TGTGCCAGCAGCCGAGGACTAGCGGGGGTGGGGGCAGATACGCAGTATTTT. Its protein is CASSRGLAGVGADTQYF.

The chain's CDR3 is CASSEAHGVGYTF. The CDR3 coding sequence is TGTGCCAGCAGTGAAGCGCACGGGGTTGGCTACACCTTC. V usage is TRBV2 and J usage is TRBJ1-2; D not certain. This CDR3 spans 13 amino acids. The V gene's germline CDR1 is SNHLY and CDR2 FYNNEI. V was pared by 0 bases and J by 7 bases, with 9 bases between.

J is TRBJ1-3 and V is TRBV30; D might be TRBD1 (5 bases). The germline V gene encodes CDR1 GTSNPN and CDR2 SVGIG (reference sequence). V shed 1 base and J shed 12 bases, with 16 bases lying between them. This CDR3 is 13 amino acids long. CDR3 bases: TGTGCCTGGAGTGAGGGGCTCTGGTCAATCATATATTTT. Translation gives CAWSEGLWSIIYF.